Below are 18 T cell receptor beta chains sequenced from a single sample in a study of cytomegalovirus exposure and HLA in healthy donors. Both 60 Vbeta primers and 13 Jbeta primers went into the PCR. Data came from immunoSEQ multiplex PCR; TCRdb stores just in-frame clones and leaves some out. This table has 150,000 or so clones, less than 90% appearing once. The sequenced sample consisted of PBMCs. These receptors were taken from a woman aged 45-60 years in good health and CMV-seropositive.

The chain is built from TRBV5-6 and TRBJ1-2; TRBD1 matches at 7 bases. Trimming cost V 4 bases and J 3 bases; bases outside gene matches: 12. The CDR3 consists of 16 residues. Germline CDR1 is SGHDT and CDR2 is YYEEEE. In DNA form, the CDR3 reads TGTGCCAGCAGCCTGGTGTCGGCAGGGGGGCACTATGGCTACACCTTC. Its translation is CASSLVSAGGHYGYTF.

This clone was detected once. J is TRBJ2-2 and V is TRBV7-2; TRBD2 aligns across 8 bases. The CDR3 is 15 residues long. Germline CDR1 reads SGHTA; CDR2 reads FQGNSA. The V and J ends lost 5 bases and 3 bases, in that order; junction bases with no gene match: 5. The CDR3 DNA sequence: TGTGCCAGCAGCCGGGGGGGCCTGGACACCGGGGAGCTGTTTTTT. Protein sequence: CASSRGGLDTGELFF. The whole variable domain, filled in from reference TRBV7-2 and TRBJ2-2, reads GAGVSQSPSNKVTEKGKDVELRCDPISGHTALYWYRQSLGQGLEFLIYFQGNSAPDKSGLPSDRFSAERTGGSVSTLTIQRTQQEDSAVYLCASSRGGLDTGELFFGEGSRLTVL.

This clone was seen a handful of times. The chain uses TRBV2 and TRBJ2-5; weak D call: TRBD2 (6 bases). Between the trimmed V and J ends, which lost 10 bases and 2 bases, there was a span of 20 bases. CDR3 length equals 15 residues. The germline CDR1 and CDR2 sequences are SNHLY and FYNNEI. This CDR3 reads CAIQSLPGEQETQYF. As DNA, the CDR3 is TGTGCCATTCAATCCCTCCCGGGGGAGCAAGAGACCCAGTACTTC.

The gene calls are TRBV16 and TRBJ1-2, with 8 bases fitting TRBD1. Germline values: CDR1 KGHSY, CDR2 FQNENV. This CDR3 has 20 residues. The V and J ends lost 0 bases and 0 bases, in that order; junction bases with no gene match: 15. The CDR3 nucleotides are TGTGCCAGCAGCCAATCGACAGGGGATGTCGGAGGCATTTCTAACTATGGCTACACCTTC. The encoded protein is CASSQSTGDVGGISNYGYTF.

The chain uses TRBV5-1 and TRBJ1-3, with a possible D match to TRBD1 (5 bases). From germline, CDR1 is SGHRS and CDR2 YFSETQ. V gave up 3 bases and J gave up 7 bases, with 11 bases separating them. The length of the CDR3 is 13 residues. CDR3 coding DNA: TGCGCCAGCAGCTCCGGGGCGGGGAACACCATATATTTT. Encoded protein: CASSSGAGNTIYF.

The genes are TRBV28 and TRBJ2-1, with TRBD2 matching over 11 bases. The ends lost 6 bases at V and 3 bases at J; junction bases unmatched: 4. The CDR3 is made up of 15 amino acids. CDR1 is MDHEN and CDR2 is SYDVKM in the germline V gene. Here the CDR3 DNA reads TGTGCCAGCAGGGGGGGACTAGCGGTCTACAATGAGCAGTTCTTC. Translating gives CASRGGLAVYNEQFF.

The V and J genes are TRBV5-1 and TRBJ2-7; tentatively, D is TRBD2 (6 bases). V lost 4 bases to trimming and J lost 6 bases, with 20 bases between them. Per germline, CDR1 SGHRS and CDR2 YFSETQ. CDR3 length: 15 amino acids. For the CDR3, the DNA is TGCGCCAGCAGCCTTCAAGGGACTTCTAACTCCGAGCAGTACTTC. This sequence encodes CASSLQGTSNSEQYF.

V and J are TRBV2 and TRBJ2-5; no firm D call. V was pared by 6 bases and J by 5 bases, with 10 bases between. Germline V gives CDR1 SNHLY, CDR2 FYNNEI. The CDR3 is made up of 12 amino acids. In nucleotides, the CDR3 is TGTGCCAGCAGCGAGATACCTGAGACCCAGTACTTC. Its translation: CASSEIPETQYF. Full variable domain (remainder filled in from reference TRBV2 and TRBJ2-5): EPEVTQTPSHQVTQMGQEVILRCVPISNHLYFYWYRQILGQKVEFLVSFYNNEISEKSEIFDDQFSVERPDGSNFTLKIRSTKLEDSAMYFCASSEIPETQYFGPGTRLLVL.

The V and J genes are TRBV4-2 and TRBJ2-4; D is perhaps TRBD1 (5 bases). V dropped 3 bases and J dropped 9 bases, with 18 bases sitting between them. Germline V gene data show CDR1 as LGHNA and CDR2 as YNFKEQ. This CDR3 has 15 residues. The DNA for the CDR3 is TGTGCCAGCAGCCAGGAACGACAGAGGACGGGCATTCAGTACTTC. Protein product: CASSQERQRTGIQYF.

The CDR3 sequence is CASSVGGEGHEQYF. The CDR3 coding sequence is TGTGCCAGCAGCGTAGGAGGGGAGGGCCACGAGCAGTACTTC. This chain connects TRBV9 to TRBJ2-7, with 7 bases identical to TRBD2. The junction had 5 bases not matched to a gene; V was cut back by 0 bases and J by 5 bases. Germline lookup yields CDR1 SGDLS and CDR2 YYNGEE. There are 14 residues in the CDR3.

The V and J genes are TRBV5-1 and TRBJ2-1; TRBD2 is a possible D gene (5 bases). The V end lost 0 bases, the J end lost 14 bases, and 18 bases lay between the germline ends. This CDR3 has 14 amino acids. In germline, CDR1 is SGHRS, CDR2 YFSETQ. CDR3 bases: TGCGCCAGCAGCTTGGCCTTGACTACCCGAGAGGAGTTCTTC. This gives the protein CASSLALTTREEFF.

The chain has TRBV11-1 and TRBJ1-1; D unclear. V was trimmed by 8 bases and J by 4 bases, leaving 14 bases between them. This CDR3 spans 13 amino acids. CDR1 is SGHAT and CDR2 is FQDESV in the germline V gene (reference sequence). The CDR3 here is CASALGEATEAFF. CDR3 DNA: TGTGCCAGCGCCCTCGGGGAGGCCACTGAAGCTTTCTTT.

The chain employs TRBV28 and TRBJ1-4; TRBD1 aligns across 9 bases. Germline V CDR1 and CDR2: MDHEN, SYDVKM. The V and J ends lost 4 bases and 5 bases, in that order; junction bases with no gene match: 5. This CDR3 comprises 15 residues. The CDR3 DNA sequence: TGTGCCAGCAGTTCCCCGACAGGGGGGAATGAAAAACTGTTTTTT. Translating gives CASSSPTGGNEKLFF.

The J gene is TRBJ1-4, the V gene TRBV5-1, with D perhaps matching TRBD1 (5 bases). The CDR3 has 14 amino acids. CDR1 and CDR2 (germline): SGHRS, YFSETQ. V was clipped by 4 bases and J by 4 bases, with 11 bases between them. The CDR3 protein is CASSRDSNNEKLFF. The CDR3 DNA follows: TGCGCCAGCAGCCGAGACAGTAATAATGAAAAACTGTTTTTT.

This chain uses TRBV4-2 with TRBJ2-1; 9 bases match TRBD2. This CDR3 has 17 residues. After removal of 1 base from V and 7 bases from J, the junction contained 11 bases not matched to a gene. Germline-derived CDR1 and CDR2 are LGHNA and YNFKEQ. CDR3 nucleotide sequence: TGTGCCAGCAGCCAAGCGAGCGGGGGGTCGGGTCGAAATGAGCAGTTCTTC. Translated: CASSQASGGSGRNEQFF.

This clone showed up just once. CDR3 coding DNA: TGTGCCAGCAGTTTGAGGGGACTGTGGCAGTATTTT. Its translation: CASSLRGLWQYF. This chain connects TRBV5-8 to TRBJ2-3, with D tentatively TRBD2 (6 bases). Germline V gene lookup returns CDR1 SGHTS and CDR2 YDEGEE. This CDR3 spans 12 amino acids. Trimming left V 5 bases short and J 11 bases short, with 15 bases between.

The sample holds a few counts of this clone. The J gene is TRBJ2-3, the V gene TRBV19; 9 bases agree with TRBD2. Germline CDR1 reads LNHDA; CDR2 reads SQIVND (reference sequence). The CDR3 has 17 amino acids. Trimming removed 6 bases from V and 3 bases from J; junction bases left unmatched: 13. The CDR3 protein is CASRSWAAGGGTDTQYF. DNA of the CDR3: TGTGCCAGTAGAAGCTGGGCGGCGGGAGGGGGTACAGATACGCAGTATTTT.

J is TRBJ2-7 and V is TRBV18, with a possible D match to TRBD2 (5 bases). The CDR3 is made up of 15 amino acids. The germline V gene has CDR1 KGHSH and CDR2 LQKENI. V gave up 0 bases and J gave up 4 bases, with 13 bases separating them. CDR3 in amino acids: CASSPPASHPYEQYF. The CDR3 DNA reads as TGTGCCAGCTCACCACCGGCTAGCCATCCTTACGAGCAGTACTTC.